The present entry profiles one TCR beta chain with its context. What it recognizes is unknown. This record comes from a study of shared clonotypes between healthy human individuals. As for the study in general: The plates for each donor numbered three CD4 naive, three CD4 memory, two CD8 naive and one CD8 memory.

Assay: immunoSEQ multiplex PCR; the TCRdb copy retains only in-frame clones and omits some. The sample lists 2.3 million or so clones, more than 85% occurring once. Germline assignment: CDR1 MGHRA and CDR2 YSYEKL. Trimming at V came to 7 bases and at J to 4 bases, leaving 12 bases not matched to a gene. The CDR3 spans 16 residues. Study observations and caveats: The sampled material consisted only of blood, and tissue repertoires are likely to differ. Of the naive CD4 clonotypes, about 5.4% were shared across a few donors.

The chain links TRBV4-1 to TRBJ2-2; 7 bases are a match to TRBD2. This TCR was recovered from a man younger than 35 in good health. Some clones in this sample may be carry-over from other donors' samples. Sequenced sample: naive CD4+ T cells from PBMCs. The subset is: CD45RA+ positively selected. The CDR3 region has the DNA TGCGCCAGCACCAAGGGTGGAGGCGGGGGCACCGGGGAGCTGTTTTTT. Protein: CASTKGGGGGTGELFF.